This T cell receptor beta chain was captured in a study of shared clonotypes between healthy human individuals (dated by TCRdb to 2018 to 2021). Regarding the complete study: A few men and a couple of women, aged 18 to 49 years, made up the cohort. The study deeply sequenced blood TCR repertoires of about five healthy adults to estimate repertoire size and the extent of clonotype sharing between individuals. Different laboratories and diverse techniques were used to prepare libraries and sequence TCR repertoires, to increase sequencing depth and limit assay-specific biases. Per donor, leukapheresis produced somewhere between about 0.9 and 10 billion PBMCs. The research as a whole found: Sampling was restricted to blood, and TCR repertoires in tissues likely differ from the TCR repertoires found in blood. Because the study included only a small number of donors, the genetic and exposure-history diversity represented was limited. Pairwise subsampling indicated that sequencing depth was expected to affect the degree of clonotype sharing among donors.

CDR1 and CDR2 are read off the germline V gene as MNHEY and SVGAGI. From the cysteine through the phenylalanine, the CDR3 covers 12 amino acids. Of all the DNA, just the CDR3 is kept, 36 bases in frame from base 1. V sheds 0 bases and J sheds 3 bases, leaving 3 bases between their ends. TCR CDR3 regions were amplified from genomic DNA by multiplex PCR using the deep immunoSEQ assay. Genomic DNA extracted from each cell subset was distributed evenly over all wells of several immunoSEQ 96-well plates, and each plate served as one replicate. Each replicate PCR for unsorted PBMC received 300 to 350 ng genomic DNA, equal to 25,000 to 35,000 T cell genomes. Genomic DNA from unsorted PBMC was sequenced over ten immunoSEQ deep assay plates. Purified libraries were quantified with a Qubit 3.0 fluorometer, sized on a Bioanalyzer 2100, and re-quantified with the KAPA Library Quantification kit. Each immunoSEQ 96-well plate was sequenced on its own single-read 150-cycle Illumina NextSeq 550 flow cell. The paper's processing steps were these. The immunoSEQ output contained only junctional sequences without quality scores, so filtering could not match that applied to full-length reads. To assign V/J genes and CDR3, sequences were annotated against IMGT germline references using PyIR, a Python wrapper for IgBLAST v1.9. Reads were filtered out if the reads had weak V/J assignments (E-value above 1e-6), no CDR3, stop codons, out-of-frame junctions, or ambiguous translated residues. V3J clonotypes were defined by identical inferred V gene, J gene, and CDR3 amino acid sequence. Percentage overlap between repertoires was calculated by dividing the number of shared unique clonotypes by the size of the smaller repertoire. Three approaches were used to assess repertoire richness: RTK rarefaction, the Chao1 estimator, and Recon v2.1 estimates of unobserved clonotypes. What TCRdb holds here is the immuneACCESS table cut down to in-frame rearrangements. Part of the clones is not present; checked against another copy, under half of the missing clones reflect an unresolved V gene, and the others are unexplained. Clonal size and the V and J genes are those of that table, whereas D and trimming came from the DNA. This sample comprises more than 400,000 clones, over 70% of them detected only once. 10% to 15% of the sample is held by the ten biggest clonotypes.

The donors were healthy, HIV-negative adults who had no recently reported acute infections or vaccinations. Every donor was a Caucasian adult living in Nashville, Tennessee, USA. In the unsorted samples, approximately 85 million PBMCs were counted, and genomic DNA was extracted using the QIAamp DNA Blood Mini kit. Blood was collected by leukapheresis, and PBMCs were isolated by Ficoll-Histopaque density gradient centrifugation and then cryopreserved in liquid nitrogen vapor phase. A word on this clone: There is no known antigen for this receptor. No base quality values were provided; no much bigger clone lies one nucleotide off.

The sample consisted of PBMCs. This clonotype was sampled from a woman between 35 and 50 years old in good health. Some clones in this sample may be carry-over from other donors' samples. The V gene is TRBV6-5 and the J gene is TRBJ2-7; the D gene remains uncertain. The DNA is TGTGCCAGCAGTTACTCGTACTACGAGCAGTACTTC. The translation is CASSYSYYEQYF.